What follows are 16 T cell receptor beta chains derived from one specimen sequenced in a study of T cell repertoires in cytomegalovirus infection. These receptors lack a known antigen. Each CDR3 protein gets one entry after TCRdb re-called the reads with MiXCR. The sample yields a few hundred thousand distinct CDR3 sequences, 40% seen once. The material sequenced was cultured PBMCs, taken from culture after CMV antigen stimulation. These receptors were obtained from a human donor in good health (CMV status not recorded). Some clones in this sample may be carry-over from other donors' samples.

The J gene is TRBJ1-2, the V gene TRBV4-1; 8 bases line up with TRBD1. The CDR3 covers 15 residues. V gave up 4 bases and J gave up 3 bases; unmatched junction bases: 7. The V gene's germline CDR1 is MGHRA and CDR2 YSYEKL. This CDR3 is CASSLIRGQDYGYTF. Here the CDR3 DNA reads TGCGCCAGCAGCCTCATCAGGGGGCAGGACTATGGCTACACCTTC.

The gene calls are TRBV27 and TRBJ2-7, with D unresolved. CDR3 size: 13 residues. Trimming cost V 6 bases and J 3 bases, with 12 bases left between them. Germline loops: CDR1 MNHEY, CDR2 SMNVEV (reference sequence). CDR3 DNA sequence: TGTGCCAGCAGCCCGACCGTGGGCTACGAGCAGTACTTC. Its translation: CASSPTVGYEQYF.

The J gene is TRBJ2-1, the V gene TRBV19; D is perhaps TRBD2 (6 bases). Germline V gives CDR1 LNHDA, CDR2 SQIVND (reference sequence). CDR3 length: 16 residues. Trimming took 2 bases from V and 2 from J, leaving 13 bases between them. The CDR3 sequence: CASSIWRGRTYNEQFF. The DNA for the CDR3 is TGTGCCAGTAGTATATGGCGAGGGAGGACCTACAATGAGCAGTTCTTC.

J is TRBJ2-3 and V is TRBV7-2; 11 bases align to TRBD2. The V gene end was trimmed by 8 bases and the J gene end by 2 bases; junction bases not matched to a gene: 6. The germline V gene encodes CDR1 SGHTA and CDR2 FQGNSA. The CDR3 consists of 15 residues. CDR3 sequence (DNA): TGTGCCAGCTTCCGACTAGCGGGATACACAGATACGCAGTATTTT. It yields the protein CASFRLAGYTDTQYF.

This sequence joins TRBV12-3 or TRBV12-4 and TRBJ1-4, with unresolved D. The CDR3 has 12 residues. Between the trimmed V and J ends, which lost 3 bases and 11 bases, there was a span of 10 bases. The CDR3 DNA sequence: TGTGCCAGCAGTTTTGGTCCCGGCAAACTGTTTTTT. It is translated as CASSFGPGKLFF.

The J gene is TRBJ1-6, the V gene TRBV7-9; 11 nucleotides align to TRBD1. V lost 5 bases, J lost 10 bases, and 10 bases stayed unmatched. The CDR3 is 16 amino acids. Germline loops: CDR1 SEHNR, CDR2 FQNEAQ (reference sequence). CDR3 protein: CASSLGQGDLRSPLHF. CDR3 nucleotides: TGTGCCAGCAGCCTGGGACAGGGGGACCTTCGGTCACCCCTCCACTTT.

The chain has TRBV19 and TRBJ2-1; a possible D gene is TRBD2 (5 bases). Germline V lookup: CDR1 LNHDA, CDR2 SQIVND (reference sequence). This CDR3 contains 12 residues. Trimming removed 8 bases from V and 10 bases from J, with 15 bases in between. CDR3 DNA: TGTGCCAGTTGTTACCGGGGTGAAGAGCAGTTCTTC. This encodes CASCYRGEEQFF.

The chain links TRBV6-1 to TRBJ2-1; 7 bases match TRBD2. Germline-derived CDR1 and CDR2 are MNHNS and SASEGT. The CDR3 contains 14 residues. J was trimmed by 10 bases and V by 7 bases; bases with no gene match: 13. This CDR3 is CASMGGGPVGEQFF. The CDR3 region has the DNA TGTGCCAGCATGGGGGGAGGGCCGGTAGGGGAGCAGTTCTTC.

V and J are TRBV11-1 and TRBJ1-5; D might be TRBD1 (6 bases). Germline values: CDR1 SGHAT, CDR2 FQDESV (reference sequence). Trimming removed 5 bases at V and 4 bases at J, with 15 bases between. The CDR3 runs 15 residues. DNA of the CDR3: TGTGCCAGCAGCCCCGTCGGGGGCGCAAATCAGCCCCAGCATTTT. It encodes CASSPVGGANQPQHF.

There are a few counts of this clonotype. V is TRBV25-1 and J is TRBJ2-3; the D is unclear. This CDR3 is built from 14 residues. The V end lost 10 bases, the J end lost 2 bases, and 16 bases lay between the germline ends. Germline values: CDR1 MGHDK, CDR2 SYGVNS. CDR3 in DNA: TGTGCCACCGCCTTGGGCCCCTTCACAGATACGCAGTATTTT. This gives the protein CATALGPFTDTQYF. Complete variable domain (other parts from reference TRBV25-1 and TRBJ2-3): EADIYQTPRYLVIGTGKKITLECSQTMGHDKMYWYQQDPGMELHLIHYSYGVNSTEKGDLSSESTVSRIRTEHFPLTLESARPSHTSQYLCATALGPFTDTQYFGPGTRLTVL.

The chain couples TRBV7-9 to TRBJ1-2; 11 nucleotides align to TRBD1. With 5 bases clipped from V and 2 bases from J, the junction kept 4 bases outside the gene matches. Germline V gene data show CDR1 as SEHNR and CDR2 as FQNEAQ (reference sequence). CDR3 size: 15 residues. The CDR3 coding sequence is TGTGCCAGCAGCACTGGGACAGGGGGGAACTATGGCTACACCTTC. Translating it yields CASSTGTGGNYGYTF.

This chain's CDR3 is CAWSVGTGSDTQYF. For the CDR3, the DNA is TGTGCCTGGAGTGTCGGGACAGGGTCAGATACGCAGTATTTT. This rearrangement joins TRBV30 to TRBJ2-3; 9 positions agree with TRBD1. After removal of 0 bases from V and 4 bases from J, the junction contained 2 bases not matched to a gene. The germline CDR1 and CDR2 sequences are GTSNPN and SVGIG (reference sequence). The CDR3 is 14 amino acids.

The table lists this clonotype with a few counts. The chain recombines TRBV7-9 with TRBJ2-1, with 10 bases matching TRBD2. Germline CDR1 is SEHNR and CDR2 is FQNEAQ (reference sequence). V trimming: 5 bases; J trimming: 7 bases; junction bases outside the gene matches: 11. The CDR3 consists of 16 residues. In nucleotides, the CDR3 is TGTGCCAGCAGCCCTCCTTTTAGCGGGAGGTTGAATGAGCAGTTCTTC. As protein: CASSPPFSGRLNEQFF. Supplemented by reference TRBV7-9 and TRBJ2-1, the full variable domain reads DTGVSQNPRHKITKRGQNVTFRCDPISEHNRLYWYRQTLGQGPEFLTYFQNEAQLEKSRLLSDRFSAERPKGSFSTLEIQRTEQGDSAMYLCASSPPFSGRLNEQFFGPGTRLTVL.

This clonotype was observed a handful of times. The V gene is TRBV7-8, the J gene TRBJ1-4; no firm D call. This CDR3 has 17 residues. The V end was cut by 5 bases, the J end by 3 bases, with 19 bases between. In germline, CDR1 is SGHVS, CDR2 FQNEAQ. CDR3 bases: TGTGCCAGCAGCCTTCTCCTTTCGTGGGCCCCTAATGAAAAACTGTTTTTT. Translating it yields CASSLLLSWAPNEKLFF.

The chain employs TRBV7-9 and TRBJ2-5, with 10 bases fitting TRBD2. The CDR3 consists of 17 residues. Trimming took 5 bases from V and 4 from J; bases not matched to a gene: 13. CDR1 SEHNR and CDR2 FQNEAQ come from the germline V gene (reference sequence). For the CDR3, the DNA is TGTGCCAGCAGCCCTAAATGGGGACTAGCGTCTGGAGAGACCCAGTACTTC. It translates to CASSPKWGLASGETQYF.

Here the CDR3 DNA reads TGTGCCACCAGCAGAGCCGGGGGGCCCGTCTACGAGCAGTACTTC. It translates to CATSRAGGPVYEQYF. The rearrangement links TRBV15 to TRBJ2-7; a possible D gene is TRBD2 (7 bases). Between the trimmed V and J ends, which lost 1 base and 3 bases, there was a span of 13 bases. The CDR3 length is 15 residues. Germline V gene data show CDR1 as LNHNV and CDR2 as YYDKDF (reference sequence). Looking up the rest from reference TRBV15 and TRBJ2-7 gives the full variable domain: DAMVIQNPRYQVTQFGKPVTLSCSQTLNHNVMYWYQQKSSQAPKLLFHYYDKDFNNEADTPDNFQSRRPNTSFCFLDIRSPGLGDTAMYLCATSRAGGPVYEQYFGPGTRLTVT.